This TCR beta chain was profiled in a study of CD8 T cells in Susac syndrome. Turning to the study itself: Patients with Susac syndrome who were sequenced included over five with active disease and fewer than ten in remission.

Sequencing of TCR beta was performed on blood CD8+ T cells and on blood CD4+ T cells. Negative isolation was used for CD8+ and CD4+ T cells, and FACS enrichment was applied to TEMRA cells. The RNA, about 0.5 to 1 ug, was put through reverse transcription using random hexamers. The authors amplified TCR beta CDR3 across 54 Vbeta and 13 Jbeta using immunoSEQ multiplex PCR. TCRdb processed the immunoSEQ multiplex PCR reads anew with MiXCR; each CDR3 protein has one entry. The sample carries some 210,000 distinct CDR3 sequences, about 95% recorded once. The CDR3 length is 14 residues. Germline V gene sequence: CDR1 MDHEN, CDR2 SYDVKM. V gave up 5 bases and J gave up 4 bases, with 14 bases separating them.

Sequencing was done on a sample of CD4+ T cells from PBMCs. J is TRBJ1-2 and V is TRBV28, with D possibly matching TRBD1 (6 bases). The receptor comes from a human donor with Susac syndrome. The CDR3 DNA is TGTGCCAGCAGTAAGGGGGTTCTAGTCTATGGCTACACCTTC. Translating it yields CASSKGVLVYGYTF.